This TCR beta chain emerged from a study of human T cells and chemical hapten exposure. Documented time point: patch test 3, about 24 weeks after DPC sensitization. Treatment specified: therapeutic diphenylcyclopropenone sensitization with weekly scalp DPC. TCRdb processed the RACE reads anew with MiXCR; each CDR3 protein has one entry. The profile covers about 82,000 distinct CDR3 sequences, with 13% appearing a single time and about 5.7% taken by the ten largest. Here the sequenced sample was whole blood, taken in connection with sensitization to the hapten diphenylcyclopropenone (DPC). The receptor's source is a woman in her 50s with alopecia areata. Some clones in this sample may be carry-over from other donors' samples.

The CDR3 bases are TGTGCCAGCAGCCAAGTACAGGTTAATCAGCCCCAGCATTTT. It yields the protein CASSQVQVNQPQHF. The chain links TRBV4-2 to TRBJ1-5; D is possibly TRBD1 (5 bases). This CDR3 is 14 amino acids long. Trimming removed 1 base from V and 4 bases from J, with 8 bases in between. CDR1 is LGHNA, CDR2 YNFKEQ, per germline.